Listed below are T cell receptor beta chains from one sample, sequenced in a study of cytomegalovirus exposure and HLA in healthy donors. The repertoire was sequenced with immunoSEQ multiplex PCR; TCRdb's copy has only in-frame clones and lacks some. Among around 120,000 clones listed, around 78% were seen once. Specimen: PBMCs. These receptors came from a woman aged 45 to 65 in good health and CMV-seronegative. CDR3s include the opening cysteine and the closing phenylalanine or tryptophan. Each record gives: CDR3 DNA, CDR3 protein, clone size, J gene, V gene, D gene. A D gene is named only where the DNA matches it firmly. Rows give clone size only sometimes, using once, few, many, or a class for an expanded clone.

cdr3_nt: TGTGCCAGCAGTCCACAGGGATCTTGTGAAGCTTTCTTT
cdr3_aa: CASSPQGSCEAFF
clone_size: -
j_call: TRBJ1-1
v_call: TRBV6-6
d_call: -

cdr3_nt: TGTGCCAGTAGTATAAGGAGCGGTTGGCAAGAGACCCAGTACTTC
cdr3_aa: CASSIRSGWQETQYF
clone_size: -
j_call: TRBJ2-5
v_call: TRBV19
d_call: -

cdr3_nt: TGTGCCAGCAGCCTCCAGGGGGCCACTGAAGCTTTCTTT
cdr3_aa: CASSLQGATEAFF
clone_size: few
j_call: TRBJ1-1
v_call: TRBV11-3
d_call: TRBD1

cdr3_nt: TGTGCCAGCAGCTTGACCGGGTCGGGGGCCAACGTCCTGACTTTC
cdr3_aa: CASSLTGSGANVLTF
clone_size: -
j_call: TRBJ2-6
v_call: TRBV9
d_call: -

cdr3_nt: TGTGCCCCCAAGGCGGGGACAGCTGCTTCAAACCTGGCAGATACGCAGTATTTT
cdr3_aa: CAPKAGTAASNLADTQYF
clone_size: -
j_call: TRBJ2-3
v_call: TRBV19
d_call: -

cdr3_nt: TGTGCCAGCAGCCTAAACGGGGGGACAGGGGCTGAGACCCAGTACTTC
cdr3_aa: CASSLNGGTGAETQYF
clone_size: -
j_call: TRBJ2-5
v_call: TRBV2
d_call: TRBD1

cdr3_nt: TGTGCCATCACCCAAGGTGACAGGACCTCTAACTATGGCTACACCTTC
cdr3_aa: CAITQGDRTSNYGYTF
clone_size: -
j_call: TRBJ1-2
v_call: TRBV10-3
d_call: -

cdr3_nt: TGTGCCAGTAGGACTCAACCGGGACAGGGCAATCAGCCCCAGCATTTT
cdr3_aa: CASRTQPGQGNQPQHF
clone_size: -
j_call: TRBJ1-5
v_call: TRBV19
d_call: TRBD1

cdr3_nt: TGTGCCAGCAGCTTGGAGGCGGGGATAGGGCATGGCTACACCTTC
cdr3_aa: CASSLEAGIGHGYTF
clone_size: -
j_call: TRBJ1-2
v_call: TRBV5-6
d_call: -

cdr3_nt: TGTGCCAGCAGCTTTGCGCCCGGGAGGAACTCCTACAATGAGCAGTTCTTC
cdr3_aa: CASSFAPGRNSYNEQFF
clone_size: -
j_call: TRBJ2-1
v_call: TRBV12-1
d_call: -

cdr3_nt: TGTGCCAGTAGTCCAGGGGGACAAGTAAATGAAAAACTGTTTTTT
cdr3_aa: CASSPGGQVNEKLFF
clone_size: -
j_call: TRBJ1-4
v_call: TRBV19
d_call: TRBD1

cdr3_nt: TGTGCCAGTAGTCCGCGGGACAGGGCCACAGATACGCAGTATTTT
cdr3_aa: CASSPRDRATDTQYF
clone_size: -
j_call: TRBJ2-3
v_call: TRBV19
d_call: TRBD1

cdr3_nt: TGTGCCAGTATCGGACAGAACCAAGAGACCCAGTACTTC
cdr3_aa: CASIGQNQETQYF
clone_size: few
j_call: TRBJ2-5
v_call: TRBV19
d_call: -

cdr3_nt: TGTGCCAGCAGCTCCGGACACGGTCTGGCTGAAGCTTTCTTT
cdr3_aa: CASSSGHGLAEAFF
clone_size: -
j_call: TRBJ1-1
v_call: TRBV11-2
d_call: -

cdr3_nt: TGCAGCGTTGACGGGACTCAGGGCACTGAAGCTTTCTTT
cdr3_aa: CSVDGTQGTEAFF
clone_size: few
j_call: TRBJ1-1
v_call: TRBV29-1
d_call: -

cdr3_nt: TGTGCCAGCAGCTTGGCCCCCGCTAACTATGGCTACACCTTC
cdr3_aa: CASSLAPANYGYTF
clone_size: -
j_call: TRBJ1-2
v_call: TRBV7-9
d_call: -